One and the same sample provided the 11 T cell receptor beta chains below, sequenced in a study of T-cell memory formation after mild COVID-19. TCRdb processed the 5' RACE reads anew with MiXCR; each CDR3 protein has one entry. Of around 150,000 distinct CDR3 sequences in the sample, roughly 15% were seen once. Input material: PBMCs or a T cell subset sorted from them (not recorded which). The receptors derive from an adult woman who had mild COVID-19 (a few samples of this study predate the infection). Cell type and time point are not known.

This clonotype was seen only a few times. The chain combines TRBV30 with TRBJ1-2; weak D call: TRBD1 (6 bases). The germline V gene encodes CDR1 GTSNPN and CDR2 SVGIG (reference sequence). V was pared by 4 bases and J by 2 bases, with 11 bases between. The CDR3 extends over 13 amino acids. CDR3 DNA sequence: TGTGCCTGGACCCCGGGACACAACTATGGCTACACCTTC. Encoded protein: CAWTPGHNYGYTF.

This clonotype was seen only a few times. This sequence joins TRBV3-1 and TRBJ2-5; either TRBD1 or TRBD2 may fit D (6 bases each). The CDR3 consists of 16 residues. Germline V gene lookup returns CDR1 LGHDT and CDR2 YNNKEL (reference sequence). Deletions cut 3 bases from V and 1 base from J, with 15 bases between. The CDR3 spells CASSQGVGGPQETQYF. Here the CDR3 DNA reads TGTGCCAGCAGCCAGGGGGTGGGGGGCCCCCAAGAGACCCAGTACTTC.

This clonotype was recorded a few times. V gene TRBV20-1 combines with J gene TRBJ1-1, with 8 nucleotides matching TRBD1. This CDR3 has 14 amino acids. Germline CDR1 and CDR2: DFQATT and SNEGSKA (reference sequence). The J segment lost 0 bases and the V segment lost 4 bases, leaving 4 bases of the junction unmatched. In nucleotides, the CDR3 is TGCAGTGCTATCTGGGACAGGTTGAACACTGAAGCTTTCTTT. Protein product: CSAIWDRLNTEAFF.

The chain employs TRBV12-3 or TRBV12-4 and TRBJ1-1; a possible D gene is TRBD1 (5 bases). The V end lost 7 bases, the J end lost 0 bases, and 9 bases lay between the germline ends. CDR3 size: 13 residues. The CDR3 protein is CASTGGMNTEAFF. CDR3 bases: TGTGCCAGCACGGGGGGGATGAACACTGAAGCTTTCTTT.

The V gene is TRBV4-1, the J gene TRBJ2-7, with unresolved D. This CDR3 has 15 amino acids. V was clipped by 0 bases and J by 1 base, with 10 bases between them. The germline gives CDR1 MGHRA, CDR2 YSYEKL. CDR3 amino acids: CASSQEKGLSYEQYF. CDR3 nucleotide sequence: TGCGCCAGCAGCCAAGAGAAGGGCCTTTCCTACGAGCAGTACTTC.

This clonotype has ten or more counts. The V call is TRBV7-8, the J call TRBJ2-5, with D possibly matching TRBD2 (5 bases). CDR1 is SGHVS, CDR2 FQNEAQ, per germline. The CDR3 sequence is 14 residues long. Trimming cost V 1 base and J 3 bases, with 9 bases left between them. The CDR3: CASSLEFGEETQYF. The CDR3 DNA is TGTGCCAGCAGCTTAGAGTTCGGGGAAGAGACCCAGTACTTC.

This clonotype was recorded many times. The chain carries TRBV7-8 and TRBJ2-7; 7 nucleotides match TRBD2. The CDR3 length is 15 residues. The trim removed 3 bases at V and 0 bases at J, leaving 5 bases unmatched. Per the germline V gene, CDR1 is SGHVS and CDR2 is FQNEAQ. In DNA form, the CDR3 reads TGTGCCAGCAGCTTCGGCCTAGCGGTCTCCTACGAGCAGTACTTC. Protein: CASSFGLAVSYEQYF.

This clonotype was detected a few times. The V call is TRBV11-1, the J call TRBJ2-2; no reliable D call. The V gene lost 5 bases and the J gene lost 1 base, with 11 bases spanning the gap. From germline, CDR1 is SGHAT and CDR2 FQDESV (reference sequence). The CDR3 is made up of 15 amino acids. The CDR3 DNA reads TGTGCCAGCAGCGACGCCGGTTGGAACACCGGGGAGCTGTTTTTT. Amino acid sequence: CASSDAGWNTGELFF.

The chain carries TRBV29-1 and TRBJ2-3; TRBD1 agrees at 7 bases. J was trimmed by 3 bases and V by 4 bases; bases with no gene match: 7. Germline values: CDR1 SQVTM, CDR2 ANQGSEA. The CDR3 consists of 14 residues. The CDR3 sequence is CSVGVTGATDTQYF. The CDR3 DNA follows: TGCAGCGTTGGGGTCACAGGGGCGACAGATACGCAGTATTTT.

This clonotype was seen only a few times. The chain combines TRBV13 with TRBJ2-5, with 10 bases fitting TRBD2. This CDR3 contains 16 residues. Germline assignment: CDR1 PRHDT and CDR2 FYEKMQ (reference sequence). The trim removed 1 base at V and 4 bases at J, leaving 6 bases unmatched. CDR3 sequence (DNA): TGTGCCAGCAGCTTAGTAGCTAGCGGGAGTGGAGAGACCCAGTACTTC. This translates into CASSLVASGSGETQYF.

This clonotype has just a few counts. CDR3 region: CASSPLDRGLSGQPQHF. In nucleotides, the CDR3 is TGCGCCAGCAGTCCTTTGGACAGGGGGCTTTCGGGGCAGCCCCAGCATTTT. The chain couples TRBV5-1 to TRBJ1-5, with TRBD1 matching over 11 bases. Unmatched junction bases numbered 14, after V lost 5 bases and J lost 7 bases. CDR3 length: 17 amino acids. Germline V gives CDR1 SGHRS, CDR2 YFSETQ.